What follows describes a single TCR beta chain. The entry originates in a study of blood T cell repertoires in COVID-19. Study as a whole: Italy, Spain and the United States were the sources of the convalescent and acute COVID-19 samples. T cells, B-cell-depleted T cells, or PBMCs supplied cDNA or gDNA.

In the authors' methods: Reference gene primer amplification yielded estimated nucleated cell counts. Profiling relied on immunoSEQ multiplex PCR, and the TCRdb table lists in-frame clones only, not all of them. The V and J calls and clone size come from that table; D and trimming were worked out from the DNA. There are about 29,000 clones in the sample; roughly 80% occur only once, and around 7.9% lies in the top ten. The sequenced sample was peripheral blood. The TCR sequence derives from a woman aged 70-85 years with active or convalescent COVID-19.

The CDR3 sequence is CASRGQGLIEQFF. DNA of the CDR3: TGTGCCAGTAGGGGACAGGGACTAATTGAGCAGTTCTTC. The chain uses TRBV19 and TRBJ2-1; TRBD1 matches 9 bases. In germline, CDR1 is LNHDA, CDR2 SQIVND (reference sequence). V was pared by 6 bases and J by 9 bases, with 6 bases of the junction left unmatched. The CDR3 loop spans 13 amino acids.